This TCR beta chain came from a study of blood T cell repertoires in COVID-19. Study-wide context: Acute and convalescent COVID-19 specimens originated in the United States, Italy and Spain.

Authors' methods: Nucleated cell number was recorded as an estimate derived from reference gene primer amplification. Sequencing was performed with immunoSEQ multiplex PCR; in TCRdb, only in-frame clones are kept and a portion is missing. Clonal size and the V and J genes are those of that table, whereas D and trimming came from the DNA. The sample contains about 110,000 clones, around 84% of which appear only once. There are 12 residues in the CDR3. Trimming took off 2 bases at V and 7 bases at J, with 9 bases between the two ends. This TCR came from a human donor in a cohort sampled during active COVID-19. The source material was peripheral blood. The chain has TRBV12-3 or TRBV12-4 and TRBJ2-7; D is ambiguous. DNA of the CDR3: TGTGCCAGCAGTTTAACACAGAAAGAGCAGTACTTC. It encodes CASSLTQKEQYF.